This TCR beta chain was recovered during a study of blood T cell repertoires in COVID-19 (TCRdb year 2020). Regarding the complete study: Samples from collaborators originated in the United States, Italy and Spain and spanned both the acute and convalescent phases of COVID-19. The material from the prospective study consisted of cDNA or gDNA derived from T cells, B-cell-depleted T cells, or PBMCs. The dataset comprised deeply sampled blood TCRbeta repertoires from subjects exposed to, actively infected with, or recovered from COVID-19. A freely available public database, intended as a resource for researchers studying the immune response to SARS-CoV-2, is where the repertoires were released. The samples were drawn from the first 160 participants of the ongoing ImmuneRACE study and from under 1,500 subjects provided by 6 global collaborators. A de-identified subject ID, COVID-19 status, age in years and sex were almost always included in the sample metadata. Where HLA class I and class II types were available, the types were taken from metadata supplied by the sample provider, not from assay-based typing. On the study overall, not on this receptor specifically: The amount of clinical and demographic metadata varied by source and participant and was provided uncurated.

A note on this clone: Its antigen is still unknown. Base qualities are not recorded, but no much larger clone differs from it by a single base.

A second Seattle source provided samples from volunteer blood donors who had recovered from COVID-19. Whole blood was collected in K2EDTA tubes by collaborating institutions according to the institutions' own protocols. Collaborator samples were shipped for TCRbeta analysis as frozen whole blood, isolated PBMCs, or DNA extracted from either sample type. The immunoSEQ Assay, a bias-controlled multiplex PCR, was used to amplify TCRbeta CDR3 regions from genomic DNA. The paper's processing steps were these. Nucleated cell counts per sample were estimated from amplification of reference gene primers within the assay. Sequence reads were collapsed and filtered to measure the absolute abundance of every unique TCRbeta CDR3 rearrangement. For each sample, productive Simpson clonality was calculated by taking the square root of Simpson's diversity index across productive rearrangements. Here the immuneACCESS table is served through TCRdb, limited to in-frame sequences with V and J called. Missing clones are a known gap in these copies; in checked studies unresolved V genes cover under half, and the rest lacks a known reason. The V and J calls and clone size were taken over from that table, and D and trimming were inferred from the DNA. This sample holds 200,000 to 250,000 clones; 86% were observed only once. The top ten clones comprise about 2.2% of the sample.

This clonotype originated in a man between 25 and 39 years old who had recovered from COVID-19. What was sequenced was peripheral blood.

The nucleotide sequence reads as follows: TGTGCCAGCAGCCGACAGGTTGCCTACAATGAGCAGTTCTTC. This translates into CASSRQVAYNEQFF. The receptor chain draws on TRBV3-1 (or the pseudogene TRBV3-2) and TRBJ2-1; TRBD1 is a possible D gene, resting on 6 matching bases. Inclusive of the bounding cysteine and phenylalanine, the CDR3 is 14 residues long. Only the CDR3 part of the read is kept: 42 bases, read in frame from the first base. The germline V gene (reference sequence) yields LGHDT for CDR1 and YNNKEL for CDR2. The junction carries 9 bases between V and J, which are trimmed by 4 bases and 2 bases respectively.